This TCR beta chain emerged from a study of CD8 T cells in Susac syndrome. This clonotype has just one count. CDR3 length equals 13 residues. V shed 10 bases, J shed 5 bases, and the junction held 8 bases outside the gene matches. The authors sequenced TCR beta from blood CD8+ and CD4+ T cells. The RNA input was roughly 0.45 to 1 ug, and it was reverse transcribed with random hexamers. Multiplex immunoSEQ PCR targeted 54 Vbeta and 13 Jbeta TCR beta segments. Via MiXCR, TCRdb re-called the immunoSEQ multiplex PCR reads, giving one row per CDR3 protein. The data contain 150,000 to 200,000 distinct CDR3 sequences, approximately 93% of them singletons.

The chain employs TRBV12-3 or TRBV12-4 and TRBJ1-5; TRBD1 matches 7 bases. Sequenced sample: CD4+ T cells from PBMCs. The origin of this receptor is a human donor with multiple sclerosis. The CDR3 sequence: CAISSDRYQPQHF. In DNA form, the CDR3 reads TGTGCCATCTCTTCGGACAGGTATCAGCCCCAGCATTTT.